The TCR beta chain under discussion was sequenced for a study of blood T cell repertoires in COVID-19. Study as a whole: Samples representing acute and convalescent COVID-19 were sourced from the United States, Italy and Spain.

Libraries were prepared by immunoSEQ multiplex PCR; TCRdb keeps only in-frame clonotypes and omits some of them. The table shows about 97,000 clones, with 90% to 95% occurring only once. CDR1 is SGHNT, CDR2 YYREEE, per germline (reference sequence). The CDR3 covers 15 residues. The germline V and J ends were trimmed by 2 bases and 2 bases, with 8 bases remaining between them. The chain recombines TRBV5-4 with TRBJ2-6, with D possibly being TRBD2 (6 bases). Sequencing was performed on peripheral blood. The receptor comes from a man between 50 and 59 years old with acute or convalescent COVID-19. CDR3 DNA: TGTGCCAGCAGCTTTGGAGGGACTGGGGCCAACGTCCTGACTTTC. This translates into CASSFGGTGANVLTF.